The sequence of this T cell receptor (beta chain) was determined in a study of blood T cell repertoires in COVID-19. In the study overall: Whether acute or convalescent, the COVID-19 samples came from the United States, Italy and Spain. T cells, B-cell-depleted T cells, or PBMCs supplied cDNA or gDNA.

J lost 2 bases, V lost 2 bases, and 14 bases had no gene match. This CDR3 region has 20 residues. Looked up from germline, CDR1 is LGHDT and CDR2 is YNNKEL (reference sequence). Original analysis: Quantification of nucleated cells was approximated via reference gene primer amplification. Measured with immunoSEQ multiplex PCR; TCRdb has only the in-frame clones, and not every one. V and J calls and clone size are those listed in that table; D and trimming were worked out from the DNA. The table records over 300,000 clones, roughly 85% of them present only once. V is TRBV3-1 (or the pseudogene TRBV3-2) and J is TRBJ2-1; 11 nucleotides align to TRBD2. Input material: peripheral blood. The receptor comes from a human donor in a cohort sampled during active COVID-19. As DNA, the CDR3 is TGTGCCAGCAGCCAATGGGAGGCACTAGCGGGGGAGGTGACCTACAATGAGCAGTTCTTC. This sequence encodes CASSQWEALAGEVTYNEQFF.